The next 7 T cell receptor beta chains were all read from a single sample in a study of shared clonotypes between healthy human individuals. Generated by immunoSEQ multiplex PCR, the TCRdb table keeps only in-frame clones and is missing some. The data contain roughly 2,500,000 clones, roughly 93% of them singletons. Sequenced: naive CD4+ T cells from PBMCs. Subset indicated: CD45RA+ positively selected. The receptors stem from a man between 18 and 35 years old in good health. Some clones in this sample may be carry-over from other donors' samples.

This rearrangement joins TRBV5-1 to TRBJ2-1; TRBD1 is a possible D gene (6 bases). The CDR3 length is 13 residues. Germline V gene sequence: CDR1 SGHRS, CDR2 YFSETQ. V lost 4 bases and J lost 4, with 9 bases in between. The CDR3 loop is CASSPRGYNEQFF. The CDR3, as DNA: TGCGCCAGCAGCCCCAGGGGTTACAATGAGCAGTTCTTC.

The V and J genes are TRBV11-2 and TRBJ2-7; 13 positions agree with TRBD2. The germline V gene encodes CDR1 SGHAT and CDR2 FQNNGV. The V segment lost 1 base and the J segment 5 bases; nucleotides outside the gene matches: 8. There are 17 residues in the CDR3. CDR3 in amino acids: CASSLGFGTSGIHEQYF. CDR3 in DNA: TGTGCCAGCAGCTTAGGGTTTGGGACTAGCGGGATACACGAGCAGTACTTC.

The genes are TRBV6-5 and TRBJ1-2; 8 nucleotides align to TRBD1. V shed 6 bases, J shed 13 bases, and the junction held 7 bases outside the gene matches. Germline V gene lookup returns CDR1 MNHEY and CDR2 SVGAGI. This CDR3 is 11 amino acids long. The CDR3 DNA is TGTGCCAGCAGCCAGGGGGCCTCTGTCACCTTC. It specifies CASSQGASVTF.

To note about this clone: The identical CDR3 is also encoded by other nucleotide sequences in the sample. The chain is built from TRBV2 and TRBJ2-1; D gene unclear. V lost 4 bases to trimming and J lost 4 bases, with 2 bases between them. This CDR3 is built from 11 residues. CDR1 is SNHLY and CDR2 is FYNNEI in the germline V gene. DNA of the CDR3: TGTGCCAGCAGTGCTTACAATGAGCAGTTCTTC. Amino acid sequence: CASSAYNEQFF.

This chain uses TRBV5-1 with TRBJ2-1; 10 bases map to TRBD2. With V trimmed by 0 bases and J by 6 bases, 3 bases remained unmatched. Germline assignment: CDR1 SGHRS and CDR2 YFSETQ. The CDR3 is 15 amino acids. CDR3 region: CASSLEASGSNEQFF. The CDR3 nucleotides are TGCGCCAGCAGCTTGGAGGCTAGCGGGAGCAATGAGCAGTTCTTC.

As DNA, the CDR3 is TGTGCCAGCAGCCGAGGGACAGGGATTTACGAGCAGTACTTC. Translating gives CASSRGTGIYEQYF. V is TRBV6-6 and J is TRBJ2-7; 9 bases map to TRBD1. CDR3 length equals 14 residues. J was trimmed by 4 bases and V by 6 bases; bases with no gene match: 7. CDR1 is MNHNY and CDR2 is SVGAGI in the germline V gene (reference sequence).

The V call is TRBV5-4, the J call TRBJ2-2, with D possibly TRBD1 on 5 matching bases. Germline V gene data show CDR1 as SGHNT and CDR2 as YYREEE (reference sequence). CDR3 size: 14 residues. The ends were cut back, 1 base at V and 4 bases at J, with 8 bases in the middle. As DNA, the CDR3 is TGTGCCAGCAGCTTGCCAGGGTCCACCGGGGAGCTGTTTTTT. Its protein is CASSLPGSTGELFF.